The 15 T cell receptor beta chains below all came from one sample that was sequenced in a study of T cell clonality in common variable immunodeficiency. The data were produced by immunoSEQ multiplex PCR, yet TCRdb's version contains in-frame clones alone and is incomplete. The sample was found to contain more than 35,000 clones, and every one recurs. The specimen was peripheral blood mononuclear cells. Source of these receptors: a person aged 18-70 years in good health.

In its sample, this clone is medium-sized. The CDR3 is CASSLWDRVRGYTF. Partial CDR3 DNA: TGTGCCAGCAGCTTGTGGGACAGGGTCCGTGGC. The V and J genes are TRBV5-6 and TRBJ1-2; 9 nucleotides agree with TRBD1. The read falls 3 residues short of the CDR3 end, and the missing part is taken from the germline J gene. The CDR3 consists of 14 residues. Trimming at V came to 1 base and at J to 7 bases, leaving 5 bases not matched to a gene. Germline CDR1 SGHDT, CDR2 YYEEEE.

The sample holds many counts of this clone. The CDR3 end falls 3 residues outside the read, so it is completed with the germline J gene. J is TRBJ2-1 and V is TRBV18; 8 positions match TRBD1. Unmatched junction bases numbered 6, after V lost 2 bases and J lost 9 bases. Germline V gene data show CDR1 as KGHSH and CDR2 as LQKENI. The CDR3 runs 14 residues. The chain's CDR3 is CASSPGQGLVEQFF. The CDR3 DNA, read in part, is TGTGCCAGCTCACCAGGACAGGGTCTGGTTGAG.

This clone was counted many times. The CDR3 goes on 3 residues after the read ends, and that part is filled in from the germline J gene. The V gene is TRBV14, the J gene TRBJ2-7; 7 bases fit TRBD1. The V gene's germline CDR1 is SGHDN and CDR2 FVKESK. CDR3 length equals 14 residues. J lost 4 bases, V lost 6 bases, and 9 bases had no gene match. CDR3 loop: CASSFLGDSYEQYF. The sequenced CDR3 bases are TGTGCCAGCAGTTTTTTAGGGGACAGTTACGAG.

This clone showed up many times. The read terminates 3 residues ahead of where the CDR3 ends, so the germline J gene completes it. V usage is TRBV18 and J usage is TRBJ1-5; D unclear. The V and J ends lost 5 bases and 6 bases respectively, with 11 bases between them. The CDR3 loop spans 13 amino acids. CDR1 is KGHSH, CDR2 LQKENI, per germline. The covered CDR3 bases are TGTGCCAGCTCATCGGTAGAAGCTCAGCCC. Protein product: CASSSVEAQP. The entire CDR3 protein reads CASSSVEAQPQHF.

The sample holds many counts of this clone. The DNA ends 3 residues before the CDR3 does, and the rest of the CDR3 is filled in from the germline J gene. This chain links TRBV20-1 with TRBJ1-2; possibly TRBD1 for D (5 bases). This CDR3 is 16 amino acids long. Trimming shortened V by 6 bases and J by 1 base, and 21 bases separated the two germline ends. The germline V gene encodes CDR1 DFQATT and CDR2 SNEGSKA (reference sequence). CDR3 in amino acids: CSAWSGDSPINYGYTF. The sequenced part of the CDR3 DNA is TGCAGTGCGTGGTCTGGGGACTCTCCAATTAACTATGGC.

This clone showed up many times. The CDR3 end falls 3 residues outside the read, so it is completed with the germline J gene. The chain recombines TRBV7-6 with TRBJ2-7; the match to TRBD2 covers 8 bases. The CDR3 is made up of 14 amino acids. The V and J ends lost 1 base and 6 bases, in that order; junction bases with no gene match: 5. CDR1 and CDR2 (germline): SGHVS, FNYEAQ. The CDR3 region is CASSLGGLEGEQYF. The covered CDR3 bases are TGTGCCAGCAGCTTAGGGGGACTAGAGGGCGAG. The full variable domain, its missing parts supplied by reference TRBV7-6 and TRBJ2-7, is GAGVSQSPRYKVTKRGQDVALRCDPISGHVSLYWYRQALGQGPEFLTYFNYEAQQDKSGLPNDRFSAERPEGSISTLTIQRTEQRDSAMYRCASSLGGLEGEQYFGPGTRLTVT.

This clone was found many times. CDR3 bases read: TGTGCCAGCAGCCAAGCGGGACAGCAACAAGAGACC. Translated, it gives CASSQAGQQQET. The whole CDR3 region reads CASSQAGQQQETQYF. The chain combines TRBV4-2 with TRBJ2-5; TRBD1 agrees at 7 bases. The sequence runs out 3 residues before the end of the CDR3; the remainder is reconstructed from the germline J gene. The CDR3 length is 15 residues. CDR1 LGHNA and CDR2 YNFKEQ come from the germline V gene. V gave up 1 base and J gave up 2 bases; unmatched junction bases: 4.

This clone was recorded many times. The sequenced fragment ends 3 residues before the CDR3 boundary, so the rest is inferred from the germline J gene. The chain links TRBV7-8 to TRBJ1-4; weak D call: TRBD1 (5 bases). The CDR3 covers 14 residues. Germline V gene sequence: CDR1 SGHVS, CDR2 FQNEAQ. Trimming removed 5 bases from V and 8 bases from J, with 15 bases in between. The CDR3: CASSQPGGGEKLFF. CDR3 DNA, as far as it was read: TGTGCCAGCAGCCAACCCGGGGGTGGAGAAAAA.

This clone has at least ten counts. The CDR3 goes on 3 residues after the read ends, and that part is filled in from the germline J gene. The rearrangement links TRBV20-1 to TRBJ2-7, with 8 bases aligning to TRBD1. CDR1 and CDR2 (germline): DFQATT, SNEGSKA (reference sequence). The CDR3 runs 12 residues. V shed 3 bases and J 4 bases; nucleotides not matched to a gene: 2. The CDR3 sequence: CSASNRGYEQYF. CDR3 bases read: TGCAGTGCTAGCAACAGGGGGTACGAG.

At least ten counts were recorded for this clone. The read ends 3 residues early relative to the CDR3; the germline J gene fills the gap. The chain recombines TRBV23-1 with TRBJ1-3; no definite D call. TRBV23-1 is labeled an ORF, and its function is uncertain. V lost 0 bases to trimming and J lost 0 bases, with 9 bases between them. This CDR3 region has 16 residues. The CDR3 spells CASSQSMSYSGNTIYF. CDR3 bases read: TGCGCCAGCAGTCAATCGATGTCCTACTCTGGAAACACC.

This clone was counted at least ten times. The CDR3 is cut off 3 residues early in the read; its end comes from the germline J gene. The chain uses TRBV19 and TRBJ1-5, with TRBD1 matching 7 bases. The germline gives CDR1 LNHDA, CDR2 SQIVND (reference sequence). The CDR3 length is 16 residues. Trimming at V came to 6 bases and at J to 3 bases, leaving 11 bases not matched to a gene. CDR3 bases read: TGTGCCAGTAGGAGAGGGGGCGCAGGGTCCAATCAGCCC. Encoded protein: CASRRGGAGSNQP. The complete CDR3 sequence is CASRRGGAGSNQPQHF.

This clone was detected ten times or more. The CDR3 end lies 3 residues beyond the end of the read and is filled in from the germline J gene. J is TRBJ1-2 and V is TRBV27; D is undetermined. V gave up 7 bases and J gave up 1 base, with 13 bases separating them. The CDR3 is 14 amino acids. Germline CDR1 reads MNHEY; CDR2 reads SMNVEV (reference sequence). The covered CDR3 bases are TGTGCCAGCACATCGAGAGCGATTAACTATGGC. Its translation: CASTSRAINYG. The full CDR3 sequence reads CASTSRAINYGYTF.

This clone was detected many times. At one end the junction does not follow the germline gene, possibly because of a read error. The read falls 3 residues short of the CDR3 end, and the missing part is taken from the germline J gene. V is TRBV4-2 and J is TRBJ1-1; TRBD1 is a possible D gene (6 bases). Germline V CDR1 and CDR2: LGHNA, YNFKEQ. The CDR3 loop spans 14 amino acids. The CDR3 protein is CASSRLTGFGEAFF. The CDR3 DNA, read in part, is TGCGCCAGCAGTCGCCTAACAGGGTTTGGTGAA.

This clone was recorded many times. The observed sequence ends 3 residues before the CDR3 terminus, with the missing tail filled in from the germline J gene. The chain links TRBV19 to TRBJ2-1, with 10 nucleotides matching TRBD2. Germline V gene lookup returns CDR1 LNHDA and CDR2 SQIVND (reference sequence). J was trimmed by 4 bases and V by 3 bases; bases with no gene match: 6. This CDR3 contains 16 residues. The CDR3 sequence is CASSIVPSGGYNEQFF. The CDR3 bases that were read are TGTGCCAGTAGTATCGTCCCTAGCGGGGGATACAATGAG.

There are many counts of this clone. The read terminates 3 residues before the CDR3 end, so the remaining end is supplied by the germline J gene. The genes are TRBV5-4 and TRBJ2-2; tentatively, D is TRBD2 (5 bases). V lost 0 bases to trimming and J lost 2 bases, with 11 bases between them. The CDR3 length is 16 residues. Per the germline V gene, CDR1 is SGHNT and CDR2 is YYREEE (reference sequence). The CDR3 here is CASSLGPGYNTGELFF. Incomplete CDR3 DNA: TGTGCCAGCAGCTTGGGTCCGGGGTATAACACCGGGGAG.